The 30 T cell receptor beta chains listed next were all sequenced from one sample in a study of blood T cell repertoires in COVID-19. TCRdb's copy holds only in-frame clones and misses some; the assay was immunoSEQ multiplex PCR. Among about 300,000 clones listed, 65% to 85% were seen once. Sequencing used peripheral blood. These receptors all stem from a woman in her forties or fifties with acute or convalescent COVID-19.

The V call is TRBV28, the J call TRBJ1-1, with a tentative D call TRBD1 (6 bases). CDR1 is MDHEN and CDR2 is SYDVKM in the germline V gene. The CDR3 consists of 15 residues. Trimming shortened V by 8 bases and J by 5 bases, and 21 bases separated the two germline ends. The CDR3 spells CASVRWQGIFTEAFF. CDR3 bases: TGTGCCAGCGTACGTTGGCAGGGGATTTTTACTGAAGCTTTCTTT. Full variable domain (outside the CDR3, taken from reference TRBV28 and TRBJ1-1): DVKVTQSSRYLVKRTGEKVFLECVQDMDHENMFWYRQDPGLGLRLIYFSYDVKMKEKGDIPEGYSVSREKKERFSLILESASTNQTSMYLCASVRWQGIFTEAFFGQGTRLTVV.

The sample holds a few counts of this clone. V is TRBV28 and J is TRBJ2-7; D is possibly TRBD2 (6 bases). The V gene's germline CDR1 is MDHEN and CDR2 SYDVKM. The CDR3 is 13 residues long. Trimming removed 1 base from V and 7 bases from J, with 11 bases in between. CDR3 in DNA: TGTGCCAGCAGTTTATCGGAGGGGCGGGAGCAGTACGTC. Protein sequence: CASSLSEGREQYV.

The chain carries TRBV5-1 and TRBJ2-2; 7 nucleotides agree with TRBD1. The CDR3 length is 16 residues. Trimming removed 0 bases from V and 3 bases from J; junction bases left unmatched: 5. Germline V gene lookup returns CDR1 SGHRS and CDR2 YFSETQ. The DNA of the CDR3 is TGCGCCAGCAGCTTGGCCCCAGGGGGTGACACCGGGGAGCTGTTTTTT. It yields the protein CASSLAPGGDTGELFF.

The sample holds a few counts of this clone. This sequence joins TRBV7-2 and TRBJ2-3; D may be TRBD2 (5 bases). The CDR3 has 14 residues. Germline V lookup: CDR1 SGHTA, CDR2 FQGNSA. V was pared by 4 bases and J by 2 bases, with 10 bases between. CDR3 protein: CASSSGLSTDTQYF. The CDR3 nucleotides read TGTGCCAGCAGCTCCGGACTCTCCACAGATACGCAGTATTTT.

The V and J genes are TRBV29-1 and TRBJ1-2; no reliable D call. CDR3 size: 16 residues. Germline V CDR1 and CDR2: SQVTM, ANQGSEA. The ends were cut back, 4 bases at V and 0 bases at J, with 18 bases in the middle. CDR3 region: CSVGVADSGSNYGYTF. The CDR3 coding sequence is TGCAGCGTTGGGGTGGCGGACTCTGGTTCTAACTATGGCTACACCTTC.

This clone was counted a single time. The J gene is TRBJ2-4, the V gene TRBV7-2; possible D gene TRBD1, 5 bases. Germline V gene lookup returns CDR1 SGHTA and CDR2 FQGNSA. Trimming shortened V by 2 bases and J by 4 bases, and 15 bases separated the two germline ends. The CDR3 totals 16 residues. The CDR3 bases are TGTGCCAGCAGCTTACGGTACTCGACAGTGAAAAACATTCAGTACTTC. Translated, it gives CASSLRYSTVKNIQYF.

Turning to this clone: Additional DNA sequences in this sample encode the identical CDR3. This sequence joins TRBV3-1 (or the pseudogene TRBV3-2) and TRBJ2-3; 15 positions agree with TRBD2. V lost 0 bases and J lost 1; bases outside the gene matches: 2. Germline V lookup: CDR1 LGHDT, CDR2 YNNKEL (reference sequence). The CDR3 has 18 amino acids. The CDR3 sequence is CASSQEGLAGGGTDTQYF. For the CDR3, the DNA is TGTGCCAGCAGCCAAGAGGGACTAGCGGGGGGAGGCACAGATACGCAGTATTTT.

The V call is TRBV27, the J call TRBJ1-6, with TRBD1 matching 8 bases. The CDR3 extends over 14 amino acids. V was pared by 6 bases and J by 7 bases, with 5 bases of the junction left unmatched. Looked up from germline, CDR1 is MNHEY and CDR2 is SMNVEV (reference sequence). The CDR3 reads CASRTRTGNSPLHF. CDR3 sequence (DNA): TGTGCCAGCAGAACCCGGACAGGGAATTCACCCCTCCACTTT.

V gene TRBV11-3 combines with J gene TRBJ2-2; 11 bases line up with TRBD2. Per the germline V gene, CDR1 is SGHNT and CDR2 is YENEEA. Trimming cost V 0 bases and J 4 bases; bases outside gene matches: 10. The CDR3 is 19 amino acids. CDR3 region: CASSLDTSGSNRGTGELFF. The CDR3 nucleotides are TGTGCCAGCAGCTTAGATACTAGCGGGAGTAATCGAGGCACCGGGGAGCTGTTTTTT.

This chain uses TRBV7-3 with TRBJ1-1, with 8 bases fitting TRBD1. The V gene end was trimmed by 3 bases and the J gene end by 2 bases; junction bases not matched to a gene: 2. Germline CDR1 is SGHTA and CDR2 is FQGTGA. The CDR3 consists of 14 residues. CDR3 nucleotides: TGTGCCAGCAGCTTGACAGGGGCTAACACTGAAGCTTTCTTT. Protein product: CASSLTGANTEAFF.

V gene TRBV19 combines with J gene TRBJ2-6; no definite D call. The V end lost 5 bases, the J end lost 0 bases, and 14 bases lay between the germline ends. The CDR3 totals 17 residues. Germline-derived CDR1 and CDR2 are LNHDA and SQIVND (reference sequence). The CDR3 spells CASSQILLSSGANVLTF. CDR3 DNA sequence: TGTGCCAGTAGTCAGATTTTACTAAGCTCTGGGGCCAACGTCCTGACTTTC. The variable domain in full, completed from reference TRBV19 and TRBJ2-6, reads DGGITQSPKYLFRKEGQNVTLSCEQNLNHDAMYWYRQDPGQGLRLIYYSQIVNDFQKGDIAEGYSVSREKKESFPLTVTSAQKNPTAFYLCASSQILLSSGANVLTFGAGSRLTVL.

The chain employs TRBV12-5 and TRBJ1-2; no clear D gene. Trimming took 2 bases from V and 0 from J, leaving 4 bases between them. The CDR3 loop spans 13 amino acids. Looked up from germline, CDR1 is LGHNT and CDR2 is FRNRAP. The CDR3 DNA reads as TGTGCTAGTGGTTTGTCCACTAACTATGGCTACACCTTC. This encodes CASGLSTNYGYTF.

The genes are TRBV7-2 and TRBJ2-2, with a weak D call TRBD2 (5 bases). Trimming shortened V by 2 bases and J by 1 base, and 8 bases separated the two germline ends. Germline lookup yields CDR1 SGHTA and CDR2 FQGNSA. The CDR3 is made up of 15 amino acids. In DNA, the CDR3 is TGTGCCAGCAGCTTAACTCGGGAGAACACCGGGGAGCTGTTTTTT. The encoded protein is CASSLTRENTGELFF.

The chain is built from TRBV11-2 and TRBJ1-1; 9 positions match TRBD1. The germline V gene has CDR1 SGHAT and CDR2 FQNNGV. The CDR3 is made up of 15 amino acids. V shed 6 bases, J shed 1 base, and the junction held 6 bases outside the gene matches. CDR3 region: CASREDRGGNTEAFF. The CDR3 DNA reads as TGTGCCAGCAGAGAAGACAGGGGGGGGAACACTGAAGCTTTCTTT.

The CDR3 loop is CASRNTRGGYTF. The CDR3 nucleotides read TGTGCCAGCAGAAACACGAGGGGGGGCTACACCTTC. This rearrangement joins TRBV6-5 to TRBJ1-2, with D perhaps TRBD1 (6 bases). V was shortened by 6 bases and J by 8 bases, with 13 bases between the two germline ends. The CDR3 spans 12 residues. Germline assignment: CDR1 MNHEY and CDR2 SVGAGI.

This clone was found once. This sequence joins TRBV7-2 and TRBJ2-5, with a weak D call TRBD2 (5 bases). The CDR3 spans 14 residues. Germline CDR1 and CDR2: SGHTA and FQGNSA. V lost 2 bases and J lost 2, with 9 bases in between. For the CDR3, the DNA is TGTGCCAGCAGCTTAAGGCCGGGACAAGAGACCCAGTACTTC. This encodes CASSLRPGQETQYF.

V gene TRBV30 combines with J gene TRBJ1-5; 7 bases are shared with TRBD1. Germline values: CDR1 GTSNPN, CDR2 SVGIG (reference sequence). With 3 bases clipped from V and 2 bases from J, the junction kept 7 bases outside the gene matches. The CDR3 covers 15 residues. The DNA of the CDR3 is TGTGCCTGGAGGGACCCCAGGGGGGGCAATCAGCCCCAGCATTTT. Protein sequence: CAWRDPRGGNQPQHF.

The chain combines TRBV3-1 (or the pseudogene TRBV3-2) with TRBJ1-2; no clear D. Germline assignment: CDR1 LGHDT and CDR2 YNNKEL (reference sequence). CDR3 length: 14 residues. The V end lost 4 bases, the J end lost 2 bases, and 11 bases lay between the germline ends. As DNA, the CDR3 is TGTGCCAGCAGCCCCCGGTTGGAGAACTATGGCTACACCTTC. Translated, it gives CASSPRLENYGYTF.

The rearrangement links TRBV2 to TRBJ1-2; TRBD1 is a possible D gene (6 bases). CDR3 length equals 13 residues. Germline V CDR1 and CDR2: SNHLY, FYNNEI. In DNA form, the CDR3 reads TGTTATTCGAACAGGGAGGGTAACTATGGCTACACCTTC. Amino acids: CYSNREGNYGYTF.

V gene TRBV4-2 combines with J gene TRBJ2-7, with D possibly matching TRBD2 (5 bases). The CDR3 runs 15 residues. V lost 4 bases and J lost 0, with 13 bases in between. CDR1 LGHNA and CDR2 YNFKEQ come from the germline V gene. The CDR3 nucleotides are TGTGCCAGCAGCCTGGGAGACACCGCCTCCTACGAGCAGTACTTC. Translating gives CASSLGDTASYEQYF.

The chain is built from TRBV13 and TRBJ2-5; 8 bases map to TRBD1. V shed 2 bases, J shed 5 bases, and the junction held 7 bases outside the gene matches. CDR1 is PRHDT, CDR2 FYEKMQ, per germline (reference sequence). The CDR3 has 15 amino acids. The CDR3 region is CASSLFSGGEETQYF. The CDR3 nucleotides read TGTGCCAGCAGCTTATTTTCAGGGGGCGAGGAGACCCAGTACTTC.

This chain uses TRBV7-9 with TRBJ1-2; maybe TRBD1 (5 bases). V lost 3 bases and J lost 6, with 8 bases in between. CDR1 is SEHNR and CDR2 is FQNEAQ in the germline V gene (reference sequence). This CDR3 region has 12 residues. The chain's CDR3 is CASSFWGNGYTF. The CDR3 DNA is TGTGCCAGCAGCTTCTGGGGCAATGGCTACACCTTC.

The rearrangement links TRBV24-1 to TRBJ2-1; 15 bases line up with TRBD2. Trimming took 4 bases from V and 2 from J; bases not matched to a gene: 11. CDR3 length: 20 amino acids. Germline V gives CDR1 KGHDR, CDR2 SFDVKD. In nucleotides, the CDR3 is TGTGCCACCAGTGACCGCTATGGACTAGCGGGGGGGCGCCCCTACAATGAGCAGTTCTTC. As protein: CATSDRYGLAGGRPYNEQFF.

The chain couples TRBV11-2 to TRBJ2-7; 8 nucleotides agree with TRBD2. The V segment lost 4 bases and the J segment 0 bases; nucleotides outside the gene matches: 5. This CDR3 is built from 15 residues. Per germline, CDR1 SGHAT and CDR2 FQNNGV. The CDR3 sequence is CASSSKLAASYEQYF. As DNA, the CDR3 is TGTGCCAGCAGCTCGAAACTAGCGGCCTCCTACGAGCAGTACTTC.

The J gene is TRBJ2-2, the V gene TRBV5-1, with 8 bases matching TRBD1. This CDR3 has 15 amino acids. The ends lost 5 bases at V and 4 bases at J; junction bases unmatched: 7. CDR1 SGHRS and CDR2 YFSETQ come from the germline V gene. In nucleotides, the CDR3 is TGCGCCAGCAGTTCCCTTACAGGGGGCACCGGGGAGCTGTTTTTT. Protein sequence: CASSSLTGGTGELFF.

V and J are TRBV5-4 and TRBJ1-3, with TRBD1 identical over 7 bases. The CDR3 consists of 13 residues. The J segment lost 10 bases and the V segment lost 4 bases, leaving 8 bases of the junction unmatched. CDR1 and CDR2 (germline): SGHNT, YYREEE (reference sequence). Written as DNA, the CDR3 is TGTGCCAGCAGCGGAGGGGACAGCATAACCATATATTTT. Translation gives CASSGGDSITIYF.

CDR3 nucleotide sequence: TGTGCCAGCTCTTCGGGACAGGGAAATGAAAAACTGTTTTTT. Its protein product is CASSSGQGNEKLFF. The gene calls are TRBV18 and TRBJ1-4; TRBD1 matches at 9 bases. V lost 6 bases and J lost 5; bases outside the gene matches: 4. The CDR3 consists of 14 residues. Germline V gene lookup returns CDR1 KGHSH and CDR2 LQKENI.

CDR3 loop: CASSPRTSVGEAQYF. DNA of the CDR3: TGTGCCAGCAGCCCCCGGACTAGCGTGGGTGAGGCCCAGTACTTC. The chain couples TRBV7-8 to TRBJ2-5; 9 bases agree with TRBD2. The CDR3 length is 15 residues. Germline loops: CDR1 SGHVS, CDR2 FQNEAQ. With 5 bases clipped from V and 9 bases from J, the junction kept 13 bases outside the gene matches. Full variable domain (rest looked up from reference TRBV7-8 and TRBJ2-5): GAGVSQSPRYKVAKRGQDVALRCDPISGHVSLFWYQQALGQGPEFLTYFQNEAQLDKSGLPSDRFFAERPEGSVSTLKIQRTQQEDSAVYLCASSPRTSVGEAQYFGPGTRLLVL.

CDR3 in amino acids: CASSPSGTGAYEQYF. In DNA form, the CDR3 reads TGTGCCAGCAGTCCGTCGGGGACAGGGGCCTACGAGCAGTACTTC. The gene calls are TRBV27 and TRBJ2-7; 10 bases match TRBD1. In germline, CDR1 is MNHEY, CDR2 SMNVEV (reference sequence). The V and J ends lost 5 bases and 2 bases, in that order; junction bases with no gene match: 6. This CDR3 has 15 residues.

The chain has TRBV6-1 and TRBJ2-3, with 8 bases matching TRBD2. The junction had 6 bases not matched to a gene; V was cut back by 2 bases and J by 2 bases. Germline V CDR1 and CDR2: MNHNS, SASEGT. The CDR3 totals 16 residues. CDR3 residues: CASSEYGGGVTDTQYF. CDR3 nucleotides: TGTGCCAGCAGTGAATACGGGGGGGGAGTCACAGATACGCAGTATTTT.